Below, 24 T cell receptor beta chains from the same sample are listed, as sequenced in a study of shared clonotypes between healthy human individuals. The protocol was immunoSEQ multiplex PCR, while the TCRdb copy is restricted to in-frame clones and leaves out a portion. The data show under 2.5 million clones, 85% to 95% seen once. Material: naive CD4+ T cells from PBMCs. Subset of the sample: CD45RA+ positively selected. Receptors originate from a man in his late teens or twenties in good health. Some clones in this sample may be carry-over from other donors' samples.

CDR3 DNA: TGTGCCAGCAGCGGCGGGGGACAGGCTGGTGAAAAACTGTTTTTT. This gives the protein CASSGGGQAGEKLFF. The chain is built from TRBV9 and TRBJ1-4; 8 bases match TRBD1. Germline V lookup: CDR1 SGDLS, CDR2 YYNGEE. CDR3 size: 15 residues. Trimming took 3 bases from V and 7 from J; bases not matched to a gene: 8.

The rearrangement uses TRBV7-3 and TRBJ2-3; tentatively, D is TRBD1 (5 bases). CDR1 is SGHTA and CDR2 is FQGTGA in the germline V gene. This CDR3 is built from 15 residues. Trimming pared 4 bases from V and 1 base from J, leaving 12 bases between. CDR3: CASSYTGTRTDTQYF. DNA for the CDR3: TGTGCCAGCAGCTACACAGGAACTCGCACAGATACGCAGTATTTT. Filled out from reference TRBV7-3 and TRBJ2-3, the complete variable domain reads GAGVSQTPSNKVTEKGKYVELRCDPISGHTALYWYRQSLGQGPEFLIYFQGTGAADDSGLPNDRFFAVRPEGSVSTLKIQRTERGDSAVYLCASSYTGTRTDTQYFGPGTRLTVL.

J is TRBJ2-1 and V is TRBV11-2, with 10 bases identical to TRBD1. CDR3 length: 16 amino acids. Germline loops: CDR1 SGHAT, CDR2 FQNNGV. The junction had 8 bases not matched to a gene; V was cut back by 0 bases and J by 9 bases. The CDR3: CASSLEGTGVQREQFF. Written as DNA, the CDR3 is TGTGCCAGCAGCTTAGAGGGGACAGGGGTACAACGTGAGCAGTTCTTC. The variable domain in full, with the rest retrieved from reference TRBV11-2 and TRBJ2-1, is EAGVAQSPRYKIIEKRQSVAFWCNPISGHATLYWYQQILGQGPKLLIQFQNNGVVDDSQLPKDRFSAERLKGVDSTLKIQPAKLEDSAVYLCASSLEGTGVQREQFFGPGTRLTVL.

The chain joins TRBV5-1 to TRBJ2-2; 8 bases are a match to TRBD2. Germline CDR1 reads SGHRS; CDR2 reads YFSETQ. This CDR3 region has 18 residues. With V trimmed by 4 bases and J by 6 bases, 17 bases remained unmatched. CDR3 sequence reads: CASSTIPTGTSGAGELFF. For the CDR3, the DNA is TGCGCCAGCAGCACAATCCCCACCGGGACTAGTGGTGCCGGGGAGCTGTTTTTT.

This chain uses TRBV5-1 with TRBJ2-5; D not resolved. The V gene's germline CDR1 is SGHRS and CDR2 YFSETQ. V lost 0 bases to trimming and J lost 5 bases, with 8 bases between them. This CDR3 is built from 13 residues. The chain's CDR3 is CASSLVTDETQYF. The CDR3 DNA follows: TGCGCCAGCAGCTTGGTTACAGATGAGACCCAGTACTTC. Looking up the rest from reference TRBV5-1 and TRBJ2-5 gives the full variable domain: KAGVTQTPRYLIKTRGQQVTLSCSPISGHRSVSWYQQTPGQGLQFLFEYFSETQRNKGNFPGRFSGRQFSNSRSEMNVSTLELGDSALYLCASSLVTDETQYFGPGTRLLVL.

This chain connects TRBV6-1 to TRBJ1-1, with unresolved D. Germline V gives CDR1 MNHNS, CDR2 SASEGT. Trimming removed 6 bases from V and 2 bases from J, with 4 bases in between. This CDR3 region has 11 residues. The CDR3 loop is CASSTNTEAFF. Written as DNA, the CDR3 is TGTGCCAGCAGCACTAACACTGAAGCTTTCTTT.

Notes on this clone: The identical CDR3 is also encoded by other nucleotide sequences in the sample. The rearrangement joins TRBV10-3 to TRBJ1-1; D might be TRBD1 (5 bases). The germline V gene encodes CDR1 ENHRY and CDR2 SYGVKD. Trimming pared 3 bases from V and 1 base from J, leaving 9 bases between. The CDR3 contains 14 residues. CDR3 amino acids: CAISERGQNTEAFF. The CDR3 DNA reads as TGTGCCATCAGTGAAAGGGGCCAGAACACTGAAGCTTTCTTT.

The rearrangement links TRBV18 to TRBJ1-1; D unresolved. CDR3 length: 16 residues. CDR1 and CDR2 (germline): KGHSH, LQKENI. Trimming stripped 0 bases from V and 1 base from J, with 12 bases between. CDR3 DNA sequence: TGTGCCAGCTCACCACCGGTGGGTTTGACGAACACTGAAGCTTTCTTT. Translated, it gives CASSPPVGLTNTEAFF.

The chain recombines TRBV5-1 with TRBJ2-1, with 7 bases aligning to TRBD2. Germline loops: CDR1 SGHRS, CDR2 YFSETQ. The ends lost 4 bases at V and 0 bases at J; junction bases unmatched: 16. This CDR3 contains 19 residues. This chain's CDR3 is CASSRRAPTSRSSYNEQFF. The CDR3 nucleotides are TGCGCCAGCAGCCGTAGAGCCCCGACTAGCAGAAGCTCCTACAATGAGCAGTTCTTC.

This clone was counted between two and nine times. The chain is built from TRBV6-6 and TRBJ2-7; TRBD1 matches at 7 bases. The CDR3 sequence is 14 residues long. The V gene end was trimmed by 7 bases and the J gene end by 6 bases; junction bases not matched to a gene: 12. Germline loops: CDR1 MNHNY, CDR2 SVGAGI (reference sequence). The CDR3 loop is CASTRQGLGVEQYF. The CDR3 nucleotides read TGTGCCAGCACTAGACAGGGTCTCGGGGTCGAGCAGTACTTC.

The chain combines TRBV10-3 with TRBJ2-7, with 7 bases aligning to TRBD2. The trim removed 10 bases at V and 3 bases at J, leaving 15 bases unmatched. The germline V gene encodes CDR1 ENHRY and CDR2 SYGVKD. There are 15 residues in the CDR3. The DNA of the CDR3 is TGTGCCACCCGGGGGAGGGACGCCCTATTCTACGAGCAGTACTTC. This codes for CATRGRDALFYEQYF.

This chain joins TRBV5-1 and TRBJ2-7, with D tentatively TRBD1 (6 bases). Trimming took off 0 bases at V and 6 bases at J, with 13 bases between the two ends. CDR1 SGHRS and CDR2 YFSETQ come from the germline V gene. The CDR3 consists of 14 residues. CDR3 sequence (DNA): TGCGCCAGCAGCTTGGTCCACAGGGCTTCCGAGCAGTACTTC. Translated: CASSLVHRASEQYF.

In this sample, this clone turned up once. The chain recombines TRBV19 with TRBJ2-1; 10 nucleotides agree with TRBD2. The length of the CDR3 is 15 residues. The junction had 3 bases not matched to a gene; V was cut back by 5 bases and J by 2 bases. Germline CDR1 reads LNHDA; CDR2 reads SQIVND (reference sequence). The DNA for the CDR3 is TGTGCCAGTAGTGAGCTAGCGGGAGCCTACAATGAGCAGTTCTTC. It specifies CASSELAGAYNEQFF.

This chain uses TRBV4-1 with TRBJ2-7, with TRBD2 as a possible D gene (5 bases). The CDR3 has 16 amino acids. CDR1 is MGHRA and CDR2 is YSYEKL in the germline V gene. V lost 0 bases and J lost 0, with 12 bases in between. In DNA, the CDR3 is TGCGCCAGCAGCCAAGAAGTAGCGCCGAACTCCTACGAGCAGTACTTC. It specifies CASSQEVAPNSYEQYF.

The chain joins TRBV19 to TRBJ2-1; TRBD2 matches at 12 bases. Germline CDR1 LNHDA, CDR2 SQIVND (reference sequence). Unmatched junction bases numbered 10, after V lost 3 bases and J lost 1 base. This CDR3 has 19 residues. CDR3 protein: CASSMGLAGGPTSYNEQFF. In DNA form, the CDR3 reads TGTGCCAGTAGTATGGGGCTAGCGGGAGGGCCCACGTCCTACAATGAGCAGTTCTTC.

The chain uses TRBV15 and TRBJ2-2; D is unclear. The CDR3 runs 14 residues. Germline CDR1 reads LNHNV; CDR2 reads YYDKDF (reference sequence). Trimming removed 5 bases from V and 0 bases from J, with 7 bases in between. The CDR3 sequence: CATSFGTNTGELFF. CDR3 coding DNA: TGTGCCACCAGCTTTGGGACGAACACCGGGGAGCTGTTTTTT.

The chain couples TRBV18 to TRBJ1-2; TRBD1 matches at 7 bases. This CDR3 comprises 14 residues. CDR1 is KGHSH and CDR2 is LQKENI in the germline V gene. With V trimmed by 3 bases and J by 2 bases, 3 bases remained unmatched. DNA of the CDR3: TGTGCCAGCTCACCGACAGGGATGAACTATGGCTACACCTTC. This gives the protein CASSPTGMNYGYTF.

V gene TRBV6-1 combines with J gene TRBJ2-1, with TRBD2 matching 7 bases. After removal of 0 bases from V and 7 bases from J, the junction contained 15 bases not matched to a gene. The CDR3 contains 18 residues. Germline CDR1 reads MNHNS; CDR2 reads SASEGT. CDR3 region: CASSEAKASGVGGNEQFF. The CDR3 DNA sequence: TGTGCCAGCAGTGAAGCGAAGGCTAGCGGCGTGGGTGGTAATGAGCAGTTCTTC.

The CDR3 reads CAIALRGGETQYF. In DNA form, the CDR3 reads TGTGCCATCGCCTTGAGGGGAGGAGAGACCCAGTACTTC. The gene calls are TRBV28 and TRBJ2-5, with D possibly being TRBD2 (6 bases). The CDR3 extends over 13 amino acids. The germline CDR1 and CDR2 sequences are MDHEN and SYDVKM. Trimming took off 10 bases at V and 4 bases at J, with 16 bases between the two ends.

The gene calls are TRBV5-1 and TRBJ1-2, with D perhaps matching TRBD1 (5 bases). The germline V gene has CDR1 SGHRS and CDR2 YFSETQ. V was shortened by 3 bases and J by 3 bases, with 15 bases between the two germline ends. The CDR3 loop spans 15 amino acids. This chain's CDR3 is CASSWDGAQDYGYTF. CDR3 nucleotides: TGCGCCAGCAGCTGGGACGGAGCTCAGGACTATGGCTACACCTTC.

The chain recombines TRBV28 with TRBJ1-5, with no clear D. Trimming pared 3 bases from V and 7 bases from J, leaving 19 bases between. CDR3 size: 16 residues. Per the germline V gene, CDR1 is MDHEN and CDR2 is SYDVKM. The CDR3 loop is CASSFKVGLSGQPQHF. In nucleotides, the CDR3 is TGTGCCAGCAGTTTTAAAGTCGGGCTATCGGGACAGCCCCAGCATTTT.

Regarding this clone: Different DNA sequences within this sample yield the same CDR3. The gene calls are TRBV11-3 and TRBJ2-2; D is uncertain. V lost 1 base to trimming and J lost 3 bases, with 6 bases between them. Germline lookup yields CDR1 SGHNT and CDR2 YENEEA. The CDR3 extends over 14 amino acids. CDR3 sequence: CASSLGRYTGELFF. The CDR3 nucleotides are TGTGCCAGCAGCTTAGGTCGCTACACCGGGGAGCTGTTTTTT.

V and J are TRBV19 and TRBJ2-5; weak D call: TRBD1 (5 bases). Germline values: CDR1 LNHDA, CDR2 SQIVND (reference sequence). The CDR3 loop spans 14 amino acids. V lost 6 bases and J 2 bases, leaving 13 bases between the germline ends. Here the CDR3 reads CASRDMTFQETQYF. As DNA, the CDR3 is TGTGCCAGTAGGGACATGACTTTTCAAGAGACCCAGTACTTC.

V gene TRBV4-1 combines with J gene TRBJ2-2, with TRBD2 matching 14 bases. The CDR3 has 18 amino acids. Germline assignment: CDR1 MGHRA and CDR2 YSYEKL. Trimming at V came to 3 bases and at J to 2 bases, leaving 5 bases not matched to a gene. CDR3 in amino acids: CASSQGTSGRLNTGELFF. DNA of the CDR3: TGCGCCAGCAGCCAGGGGACTAGCGGGAGATTAAACACCGGGGAGCTGTTTTTT.